This is a list of T cell receptor beta chains from one sample in a study of CD8+ T cells in alopecia areata. The protocol was immunoSEQ multiplex PCR, while the TCRdb copy is restricted to in-frame clones and leaves out a portion. The sample contains under 250,000 clones, 50% to 60% of which appear only once. Sample: CD4+ T cells sorted from blood, taken at week 0. These receptors all stem from a human donor with alopecia areata. Each CDR3 is given with its conserved first and last residue. A D gene is named only where the DNA matches it firmly. Clone size, where shown, is once, few, many, or a class for clones that have expanded.

D: TRBD1; size: -; V: TRBV29-1; length: 11; J: TRBJ1-5; CDR3: CSVASGGAQHF; DNA: TGCAGCGTTGCCTCAGGGGGCGCCCAGCATTTT
D: TRBD1; size: -; V: TRBV6-1; length: 14; J: TRBJ1-5; CDR3: CASSTTGNNQPQHF; DNA: TGTGCCAGCAGCACGACAGGGAACAATCAGCCCCAGCATTTT
D: -; size: -; V: TRBV7-8; length: 14; J: TRBJ1-1; CDR3: CASSLAGGGTEAFF; DNA: TGTGCCAGCAGCTTAGCTGGGGGGGGCACTGAAGCTTTCTTT
D: -; size: few; V: TRBV30; length: 13; J: TRBJ1-4; CDR3: CAWNGQTNEKLFF; DNA: TGTGCCTGGAACGGGCAGACTAATGAAAAACTGTTTTTT
D: -; size: -; V: TRBV5-1; length: 14; J: TRBJ2-3; CDR3: CASYPGGNTDTQYF; DNA: TGCGCCAGCTATCCAGGCGGGAACACAGATACGCAGTATTTT
D: TRBD1; size: -; V: TRBV28; length: 16; J: TRBJ1-1; CDR3: CASSPLPGTGFGVAFF; DNA: TGTGCCAGCAGTCCGTTACCGGGGACAGGGTTCGGAGTGGCTTTCTTT
D: -; size: once; V: TRBV5-1; length: 12; J: TRBJ2-7; CDR3: CASSLAGDEQYF; DNA: TGCGCCAGCAGCTTGGCTGGAGACGAGCAGTACTTC
D: TRBD1; size: many; V: TRBV7-2; length: 16; J: TRBJ1-4; CDR3: CASSSGQLATNEKLFF; DNA: TGTGCCAGCAGCTCGGGACAGCTCGCAACTAATGAAAAACTGTTTTTT
D: TRBD1; size: few; V: TRBV2; length: 13; J: TRBJ2-7; CDR3: CASRGTGTYEQYF; DNA: TGTGCCAGCAGGGGGACAGGGACCTACGAGCAGTACTTC
D: -; size: -; V: TRBV7-6; length: 13; J: TRBJ2-6; CDR3: CASSSLGANVLTF; DNA: TGTGCCAGCAGCTCCCTGGGGGCCAACGTCCTGACTTTC
D: -; size: -; V: TRBV30; length: 15; J: TRBJ1-2; CDR3: CAWSAQGGYSYGYTF; DNA: TGTGCCTGGAGTGCTCAAGGGGGGTATAGCTATGGCTACACCTTC
D: -; size: -; V: TRBV5-1; length: 15; J: TRBJ2-5; CDR3: CASSLAIQREETQYF; DNA: TGCGCCAGCAGCTTGGCCATCCAGCGGGAAGAGACCCAGTACTTC
D: -; size: -; V: TRBV19; length: 14; J: TRBJ1-2; CDR3: CASSIQRGDYGYTF; DNA: TGTGCCAGTAGTATCCAGAGGGGTGACTATGGCTACACCTTC
D: TRBD1; size: -; V: TRBV7-9; length: 14; J: TRBJ1-2; CDR3: CASSPRQGNYGYTF; DNA: TGTGCCAGCAGCCCCCGACAGGGGAACTATGGCTACACCTTC
D: TRBD2; size: -; V: TRBV10-3; length: 16; J: TRBJ2-7; CDR3: CAISDPGLAGSYEQYF; DNA: TGTGCCATCAGTGACCCGGGACTAGCGGGGTCCTACGAGCAGTACTTC
D: -; size: few; V: TRBV28; length: 12; J: TRBJ1-2; CDR3: CASTDGPYGYTF; DNA: TGTGCCAGCACCGACGGACCCTATGGCTACACCTTC
D: -; size: few; V: TRBV29-1; length: 13; J: TRBJ1-1; CDR3: CSVEAVQNTEAFF; DNA: TGCAGCGTTGAAGCCGTTCAGAACACTGAAGCTTTCTTT
D: -; size: few; V: TRBV29-1; length: 13; J: TRBJ1-1; CDR3: CSVKGVLNTEAFF; DNA: TGCAGCGTCAAGGGCGTTTTGAACACTGAAGCTTTCTTT
D: -; size: few; V: TRBV19; length: 16; J: TRBJ2-6; CDR3: CASSMGHRSGANVLTF; DNA: TGTGCCAGTAGTATGGGACATCGCTCTGGGGCCAACGTCCTGACTTTC
D: -; size: -; V: TRBV29-1; length: 11; J: TRBJ1-1; CDR3: CSGVKNTEAFF; DNA: TGCAGCGGTGTGAAAAACACTGAAGCTTTCTTT
D: -; size: -; V: TRBV29-1; length: 13; J: TRBJ2-7; CDR3: CSVRTVNPYEQYF; DNA: TGCAGCGTGCGGACAGTGAATCCCTACGAGCAGTACTTC
D: -; size: -; V: TRBV30; length: 13; J: TRBJ1-1; CDR3: CAWSVRMNTEAFF; DNA: TGTGCCTGGAGTGTACGCATGAACACTGAAGCTTTCTTT
D: -; size: -; V: TRBV5-1; length: 14; J: TRBJ1-2; CDR3: CASSLVPGGYGYTF; DNA: TGCGCCAGCAGCTTGGTGCCGGGTGGCTATGGCTACACCTTC
D: -; size: -; V: TRBV6-1; length: 14; J: TRBJ2-2; CDR3: CASSEARYTGELFF; DNA: TGTGCCAGCAGTGAAGCTAGGTACACCGGGGAGCTGTTTTTT
D: -; size: -; V: TRBV30; length: 14; J: TRBJ2-1; CDR3: CALRRRVSYNEQFF; DNA: TGTGCCCTCCGACGAAGGGTCTCCTACAATGAGCAGTTCTTC
D: TRBD1; size: few; V: TRBV11-2; length: 15; J: TRBJ2-1; CDR3: CASSLLTGVYNEQFF; DNA: TGTGCCAGCAGCTTATTGACAGGGGTTTACAATGAGCAGTTCTTC
D: TRBD1; size: -; V: TRBV25-1; length: 13; J: TRBJ2-1; CDR3: CASRGTGGNEQFF; DNA: TGTGCCAGCAGGGGGACAGGGGGCAATGAGCAGTTCTTC
D: -; size: -; V: TRBV6-6; length: 15; J: TRBJ1-3; CDR3: CASSYRGSSGNTIYF; DNA: TGTGCCAGCAGTTACCGGGGAAGCTCTGGAAACACCATATATTTT
D: TRBD1; size: few; V: TRBV18; length: 13; J: TRBJ2-3; CDR3: CASSTTGPDTQYF; DNA: TGTGCCAGCTCGACGACAGGGCCAGATACGCAGTATTTT
D: -; size: -; V: TRBV7-9; length: 12; J: TRBJ2-7; CDR3: CASSWTDYEQYF; DNA: TGTGCCAGCAGCTGGACAGACTACGAGCAGTACTTC
D: TRBD1; size: -; V: TRBV29-1; length: 13; J: TRBJ1-3; CDR3: CSVTGGAGNTIYF; DNA: TGCAGCGTTACAGGGGGCGCGGGAAACACCATATATTTT
D: -; size: -; V: TRBV7-2; length: 14; J: TRBJ1-1; CDR3: CASSLALGGFEAFF; DNA: TGTGCCAGCAGCTTAGCGCTGGGAGGGTTTGAAGCTTTCTTT
D: TRBD2; size: -; V: TRBV9; length: 13; J: TRBJ2-5; CDR3: CASSPREAETQYF; DNA: TGTGCCAGCTCCCCGCGGGAGGCAGAGACCCAGTACTTC
D: TRBD1; size: -; V: TRBV6-1; length: 15; J: TRBJ2-7; CDR3: CASSSGTGGSYEQYF; DNA: TGTGCCAGCAGTTCCGGGACAGGGGGATCCTACGAGCAGTACTTC
D: TRBD1; size: -; V: TRBV11-2; length: 13; J: TRBJ2-3; CDR3: CASSWTGADTQYF; DNA: TGTGCCAGCAGCTGGACAGGGGCAGATACGCAGTATTTT
D: -; size: -; V: TRBV6-1; length: 14; J: TRBJ1-5; CDR3: CASSEGRGNQPQHF; DNA: TGTGCCAGCAGTGAAGGGCGAGGGAATCAGCCCCAGCATTTT
D: TRBD2; size: -; V: TRBV12-5; length: 17; J: TRBJ2-3; CDR3: CASGLGTSGRGTDTQYF; DNA: TGTGCTAGTGGTTTAGGGACTAGCGGGAGGGGTACAGATACGCAGTATTTT
D: -; size: -; V: TRBV7-2; length: 13; J: TRBJ1-1; CDR3: CASSVQRNTEAFF; DNA: TGTGCCAGCAGTGTACAGAGGAACACTGAAGCTTTCTTT
D: -; size: -; V: TRBV29-1; length: 12; J: TRBJ1-2; CDR3: CSVGDAGYGYTF; DNA: TGCAGCGTGGGGGACGCAGGGTACGGCTACACCTTC
D: -; size: -; V: TRBV6-5; length: 12; J: TRBJ2-7; CDR3: CASSYRQLEQYF; DNA: TGTGCCAGCAGTTACCGGCAATTAGAGCAGTACTTC
D: TRBD1; size: -; V: TRBV7-2; length: 16; J: TRBJ1-2; CDR3: CASSLRDSRANYGYTF; DNA: TGTGCCAGCAGTCTCAGGGACAGCCGGGCTAACTATGGCTACACCTTC
D: TRBD1; size: many; V: TRBV2; length: 14; J: TRBJ1-2; CDR3: CASGGTGGRYGYTF; DNA: TGTGCCAGCGGGGGGACAGGGGGAAGATATGGCTACACCTTC